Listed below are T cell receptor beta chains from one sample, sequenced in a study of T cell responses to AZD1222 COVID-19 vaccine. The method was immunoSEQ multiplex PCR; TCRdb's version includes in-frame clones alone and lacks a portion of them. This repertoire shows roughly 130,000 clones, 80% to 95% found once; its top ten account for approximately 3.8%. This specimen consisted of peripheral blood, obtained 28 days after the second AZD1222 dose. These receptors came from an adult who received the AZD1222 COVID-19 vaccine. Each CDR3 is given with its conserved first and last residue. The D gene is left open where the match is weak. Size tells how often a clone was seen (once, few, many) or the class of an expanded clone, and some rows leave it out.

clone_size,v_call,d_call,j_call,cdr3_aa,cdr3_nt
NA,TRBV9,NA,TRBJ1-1,CASSARTENTEAFF,TGTGCCAGCAGCGCCCGGACGGAGAACACTGAAGCTTTCTTT
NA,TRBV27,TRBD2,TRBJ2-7,CASSLSSQRDAYEQYF,TGTGCCAGCAGTTTATCCTCCCAGCGGGACGCGTACGAGCAGTACTTC
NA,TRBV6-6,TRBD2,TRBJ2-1,CASSPWGGTILYNEQFF,TGTGCCAGCAGTCCCTGGGGGGGTACCATATTATACAATGAGCAGTTCTTC
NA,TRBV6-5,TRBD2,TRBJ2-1,CASSSRLAGGYEQFF,TGTGCCAGCAGTTCCCGACTAGCGGGGGGGTATGAGCAGTTCTTC
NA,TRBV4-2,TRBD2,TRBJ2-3,CASSQEGRGGQDTQYF,TGTGCCAGCAGCCAAGAAGGGCGGGGGGGCCAAGATACGCAGTATTTT
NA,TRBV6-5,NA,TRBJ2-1,CASSYSRLGANEQFF,TGTGCCAGCAGTTACTCCAGGCTGGGGGCAAATGAGCAGTTCTTC
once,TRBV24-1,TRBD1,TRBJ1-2,CATGTGNGYTF,TGTGCCACGGGGACAGGGAATGGCTACACCTTC
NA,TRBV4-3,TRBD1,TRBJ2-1,CASSQSWTGGNEQFF,TGCGCCAGCAGCCAATCCTGGACAGGCGGCAATGAGCAGTTCTTC
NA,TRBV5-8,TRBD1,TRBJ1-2,CASSLGQGQILYGYTF,TGTGCCAGCAGCTTGGGACAGGGGCAGATTCTCTATGGCTACACCTTC
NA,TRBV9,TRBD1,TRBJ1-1,CASSVEDRAGAEAFF,TGTGCCAGCAGCGTAGAAGACAGGGCGGGGGCTGAAGCTTTCTTT
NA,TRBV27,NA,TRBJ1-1,CASSLTDRNTEAFF,TGTGCCAGCAGTTTAACGGACAGGAACACTGAAGCTTTCTTT
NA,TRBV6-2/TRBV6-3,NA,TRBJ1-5,CASSWDGSNSNQPQHF,TGTGCCAGCAGTTGGGATGGGAGCAATAGCAATCAGCCCCAGCATTTT
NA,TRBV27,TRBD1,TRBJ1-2,CASSSLGQGAKGYTF,TGTGCCAGCAGTTCCCTGGGTCAGGGGGCCAAAGGCTACACCTTC
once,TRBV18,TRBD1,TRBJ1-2,CASSPGQGGGYTF,TGTGCCAGCTCACCGGGACAGGGGGGAGGCTACACCTTC
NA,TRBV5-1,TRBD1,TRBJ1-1,CASSSGTGSSTEAFF,TGCGCCAGCAGCTCTGGGACAGGTTCGTCCACTGAAGCTTTCTTT
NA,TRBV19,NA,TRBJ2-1,CASSIERDHNEQFF,TGTGCCAGTAGTATAGAGCGCGACCACAATGAGCAGTTCTTC
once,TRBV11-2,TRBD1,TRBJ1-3,CASRPTGVGNTIYF,TGTGCCAGCAGGCCGACAGGGGTCGGAAACACCATATATTTT
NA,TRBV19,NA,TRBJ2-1,CASREGPGLNEQFF,TGTGCCAGTAGAGAGGGGCCAGGTCTCAATGAGCAGTTCTTC
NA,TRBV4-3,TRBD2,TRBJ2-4,CASSQDIAGGPLAKNIQYF,TGCGCCAGCAGCCAAGATATAGCGGGAGGCCCCCTAGCCAAAAACATTCAGTACTTC
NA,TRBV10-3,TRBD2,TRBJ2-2,CAISVKETSWSGELFF,TGTGCCATCAGTGTAAAGGAGACTAGCTGGTCCGGGGAGCTGTTTTTT
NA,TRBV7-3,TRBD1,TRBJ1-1,CASSPGGSAEAFF,TGTGCCAGCAGCCCAGGGGGGAGCGCTGAAGCTTTCTTT
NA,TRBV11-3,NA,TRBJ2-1,CASSPPTGGEQFF,TGTGCCAGCAGCCCTCCGACAGGCGGTGAGCAGTTCTTC
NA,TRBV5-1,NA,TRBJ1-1,CASSFRGPSTEAFF,TGCGCCAGCAGCTTTCGGGGGCCATCCACTGAAGCTTTCTTT
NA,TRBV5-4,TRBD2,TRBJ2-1,CASSWGGTSGSWNEQFF,TGTGCCAGCAGCTGGGGGGGGACTAGCGGGAGTTGGAATGAGCAGTTCTTC
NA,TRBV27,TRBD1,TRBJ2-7,CASSYGTAYEQYF,TGTGCCAGCAGCTATGGGACAGCCTACGAGCAGTACTTC
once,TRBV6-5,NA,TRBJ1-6,CATKTEGSPLHF,TGTGCCACCAAAACAGAGGGTTCACCCCTCCACTTT
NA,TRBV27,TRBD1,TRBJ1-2,CASSSEGTGIRGYTF,TGTGCCAGCAGTTCTGAAGGGACAGGGATTCGTGGCTACACCTTC
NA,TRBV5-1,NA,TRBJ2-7,CASSFEAGLGEQYF,TGCGCCAGCAGCTTCGAAGCGGGTTTGGGGGAGCAGTACTTC
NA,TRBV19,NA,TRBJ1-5,CASGDTNGDQPQHF,TGTGCCAGCGGGGACACCAATGGCGATCAGCCCCAGCATTTT
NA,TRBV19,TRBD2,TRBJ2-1,CASSIDLGLAGVGEQFF,TGTGCCAGTAGTATAGATTTGGGACTAGCGGGAGTCGGTGAGCAGTTCTTC
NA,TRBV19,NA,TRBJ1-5,CASSLLRDYSNQPQHF,TGTGCCAGTAGTCTCCTCCGCGATTATAGCAATCAGCCCCAGCATTTT
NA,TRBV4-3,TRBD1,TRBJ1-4,CASSQGAGQGNEKLFF,TGCGCCAGCAGCCAAGGGGCGGGACAGGGGAATGAAAAACTGTTTTTT
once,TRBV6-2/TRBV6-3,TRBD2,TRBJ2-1,CASSYLAGVYNEQFF,TGTGCCAGCAGTTACCTAGCGGGAGTGTACAATGAGCAGTTCTTC
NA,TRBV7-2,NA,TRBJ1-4,CASSLSYGRSATNEKLFF,TGTGCCAGCAGCTTAAGTTACGGGAGATCCGCAACTAATGAAAAACTGTTTTTT
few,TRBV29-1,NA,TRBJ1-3,CRVAPANTIYF,TGCAGGGTGGCTCCGGCCAACACCATATATTTT
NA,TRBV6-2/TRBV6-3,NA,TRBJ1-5,CASSYSSRGNQPQHF,TGTGCCAGCAGTTACTCGAGTCGGGGCAATCAGCCCCAGCATTTT
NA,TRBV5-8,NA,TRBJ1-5,CASSLLGGQPQHF,TGTGCCAGCAGCTTGTTGGGGGGTCAGCCCCAGCATTTT
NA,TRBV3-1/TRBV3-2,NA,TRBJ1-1,CASSLTVNTEAFF,TGTGCCAGCAGTCTAACAGTGAACACTGAAGCTTTCTTT
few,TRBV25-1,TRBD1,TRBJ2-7,CASSPSPGQGTEQYF,TGTGCCAGCAGTCCTTCCCCGGGACAGGGAACCGAGCAGTACTTC
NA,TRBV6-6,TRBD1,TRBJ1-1,CASSQGASEAFF,TGTGCCAGCAGCCAGGGGGCCAGTGAAGCTTTCTTT
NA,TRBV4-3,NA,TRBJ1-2,CASRGYYGYTF,TGCGCCAGCAGGGGGTACTATGGCTACACCTTC
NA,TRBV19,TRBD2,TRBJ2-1,CASSIGSRGGRDEQFF,TGTGCCAGTAGTATAGGGTCTCGGGGGGGAAGGGATGAGCAGTTCTTC
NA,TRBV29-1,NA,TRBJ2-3,CSGLADRNFTDTQYF,TGCAGCGGGCTAGCCGACAGGAACTTTACAGATACGCAGTATTTT
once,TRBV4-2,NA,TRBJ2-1,CASSQGDSYNEQFF,TGTGCCAGCAGCCAGGGGGACTCCTACAATGAGCAGTTCTTC
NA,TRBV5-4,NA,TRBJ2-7,CASSSYNTPSYEQYF,TGTGCCAGCAGCTCCTACAATACCCCCTCCTACGAGCAGTACTTC